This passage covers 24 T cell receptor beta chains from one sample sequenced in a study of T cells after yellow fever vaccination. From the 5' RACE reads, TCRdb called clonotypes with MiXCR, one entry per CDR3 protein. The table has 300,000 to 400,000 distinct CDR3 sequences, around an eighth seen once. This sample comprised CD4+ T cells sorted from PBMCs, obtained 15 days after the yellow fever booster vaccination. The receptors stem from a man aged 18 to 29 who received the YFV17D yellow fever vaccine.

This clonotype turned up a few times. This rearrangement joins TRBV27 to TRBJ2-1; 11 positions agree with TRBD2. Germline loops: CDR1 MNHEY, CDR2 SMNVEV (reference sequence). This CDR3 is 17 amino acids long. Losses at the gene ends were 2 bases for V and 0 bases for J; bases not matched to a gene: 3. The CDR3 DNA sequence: TGTGCCAGCAGTTTAATCCTAGCGGGGGGCTCCTACAATGAGCAGTTCTTC. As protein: CASSLILAGGSYNEQFF.

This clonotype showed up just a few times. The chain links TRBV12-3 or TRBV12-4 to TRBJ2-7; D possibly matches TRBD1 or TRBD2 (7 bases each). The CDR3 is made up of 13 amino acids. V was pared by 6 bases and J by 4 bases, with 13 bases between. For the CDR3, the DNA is TGTGCCAGCAGCCGACAGGGAGGGTACGAGCAGTACTTC. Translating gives CASSRQGGYEQYF.

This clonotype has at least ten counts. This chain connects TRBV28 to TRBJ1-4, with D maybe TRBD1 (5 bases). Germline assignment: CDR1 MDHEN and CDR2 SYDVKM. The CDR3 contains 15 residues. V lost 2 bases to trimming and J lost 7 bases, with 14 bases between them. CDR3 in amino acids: CASSLIRDPAEKLFF. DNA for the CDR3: TGTGCCAGCAGTTTAATCCGGGACCCCGCTGAAAAACTGTTTTTT.

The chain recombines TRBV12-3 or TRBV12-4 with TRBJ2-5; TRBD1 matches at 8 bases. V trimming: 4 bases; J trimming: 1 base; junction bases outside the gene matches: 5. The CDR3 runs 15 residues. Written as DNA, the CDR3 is TGTGCCAGCAGTTCCACCGACAGGGGCCAAGAGACCCAGTACTTC. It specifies CASSSTDRGQETQYF.

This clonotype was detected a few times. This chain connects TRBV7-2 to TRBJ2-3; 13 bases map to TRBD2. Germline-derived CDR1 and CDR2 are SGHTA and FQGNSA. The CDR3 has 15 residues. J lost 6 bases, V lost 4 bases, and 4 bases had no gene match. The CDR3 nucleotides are TGTGCCAGCAGCTCGACTAGCGGGGGGTGGGATACGCAGTATTTT. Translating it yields CASSSTSGGWDTQYF. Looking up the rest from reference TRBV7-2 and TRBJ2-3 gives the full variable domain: GAGVSQSPSNKVTEKGKDVELRCDPISGHTALYWYRQSLGQGLEFLIYFQGNSAPDKSGLPSDRFSAERTGGSVSTLTIQRTQQEDSAVYLCASSSTSGGWDTQYFGPGTRLTVL.

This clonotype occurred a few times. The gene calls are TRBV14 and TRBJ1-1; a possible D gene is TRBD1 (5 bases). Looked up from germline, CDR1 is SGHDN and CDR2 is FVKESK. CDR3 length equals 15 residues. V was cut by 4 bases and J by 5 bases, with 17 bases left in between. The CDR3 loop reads CASSPLGGSGTEAFF. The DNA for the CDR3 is TGTGCCAGCAGCCCCTTGGGGGGGAGTGGGACTGAAGCTTTCTTT.

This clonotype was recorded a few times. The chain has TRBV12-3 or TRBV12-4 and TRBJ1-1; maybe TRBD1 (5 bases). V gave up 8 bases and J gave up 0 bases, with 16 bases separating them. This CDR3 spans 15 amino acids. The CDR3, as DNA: TGTGCCAGCCACCGGAGGAGGGGCATGAACACTGAAGCTTTCTTT. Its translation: CASHRRRGMNTEAFF.

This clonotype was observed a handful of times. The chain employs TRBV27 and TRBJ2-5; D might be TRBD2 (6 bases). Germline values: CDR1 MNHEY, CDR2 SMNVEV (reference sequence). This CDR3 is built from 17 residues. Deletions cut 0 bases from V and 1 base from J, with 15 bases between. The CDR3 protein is CASSLSGRRGGQETQYF. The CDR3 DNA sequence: TGTGCCAGCAGTTTATCGGGCCGGCGGGGAGGCCAAGAGACCCAGTACTTC.

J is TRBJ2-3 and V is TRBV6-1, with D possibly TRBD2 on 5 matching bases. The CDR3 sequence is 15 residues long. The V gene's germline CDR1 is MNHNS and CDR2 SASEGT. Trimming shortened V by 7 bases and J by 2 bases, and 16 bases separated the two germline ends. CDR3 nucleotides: TGTGCCAGCACGGTGGGGAGCGTTAACACAGATACGCAGTATTTT. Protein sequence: CASTVGSVNTDTQYF.

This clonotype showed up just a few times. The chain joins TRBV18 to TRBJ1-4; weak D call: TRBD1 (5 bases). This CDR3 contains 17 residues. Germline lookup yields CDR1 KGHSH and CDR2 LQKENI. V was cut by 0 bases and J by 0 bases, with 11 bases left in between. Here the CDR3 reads CASSPPNQGATNEKLFF. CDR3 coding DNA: TGTGCCAGCTCACCACCGAATCAGGGAGCAACTAATGAAAAACTGTTTTTT.

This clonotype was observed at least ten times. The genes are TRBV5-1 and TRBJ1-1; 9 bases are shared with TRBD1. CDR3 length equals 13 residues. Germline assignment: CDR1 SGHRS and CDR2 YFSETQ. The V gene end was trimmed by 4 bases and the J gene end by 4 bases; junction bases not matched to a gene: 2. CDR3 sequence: CASSPDRGTEAFF. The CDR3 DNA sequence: TGCGCCAGCAGCCCGGACAGGGGCACTGAAGCTTTCTTT. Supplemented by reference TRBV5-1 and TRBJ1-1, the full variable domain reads KAGVTQTPRYLIKTRGQQVTLSCSPISGHRSVSWYQQTPGQGLQFLFEYFSETQRNKGNFPGRFSGRQFSNSRSEMNVSTLELGDSALYLCASSPDRGTEAFFGQGTRLTVV.

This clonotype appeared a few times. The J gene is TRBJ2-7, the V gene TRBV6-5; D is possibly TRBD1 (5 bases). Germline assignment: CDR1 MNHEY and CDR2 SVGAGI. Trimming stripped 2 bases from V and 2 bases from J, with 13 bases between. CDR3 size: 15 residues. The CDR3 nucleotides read TGTGCCAGCAGTTACACTTGGCAGGGCACCTACGAGCAGTACTTC. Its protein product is CASSYTWQGTYEQYF.

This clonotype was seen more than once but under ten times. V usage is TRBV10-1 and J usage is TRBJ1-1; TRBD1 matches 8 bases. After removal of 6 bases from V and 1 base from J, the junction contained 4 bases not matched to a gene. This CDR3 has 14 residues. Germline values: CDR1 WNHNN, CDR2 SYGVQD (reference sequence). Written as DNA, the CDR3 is TGCGCCAGCAGGCCAGACAGGGGGAACACTGAAGCTTTCTTT. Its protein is CASRPDRGNTEAFF.

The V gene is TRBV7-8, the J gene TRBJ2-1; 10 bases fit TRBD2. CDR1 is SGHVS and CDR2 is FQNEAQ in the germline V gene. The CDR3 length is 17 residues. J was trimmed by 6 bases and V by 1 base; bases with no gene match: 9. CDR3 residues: CASSLVVEAGGSNEQFF. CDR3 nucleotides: TGTGCCAGCAGCTTAGTGGTAGAAGCGGGGGGGAGCAATGAGCAGTTCTTC.

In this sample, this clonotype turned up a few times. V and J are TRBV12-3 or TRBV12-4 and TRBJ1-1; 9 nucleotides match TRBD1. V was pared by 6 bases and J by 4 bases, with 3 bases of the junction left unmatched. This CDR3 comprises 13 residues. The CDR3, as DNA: TGTGCCAGCAGACACAGGGGGCGCACTGAAGCTTTCTTT. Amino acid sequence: CASRHRGRTEAFF.

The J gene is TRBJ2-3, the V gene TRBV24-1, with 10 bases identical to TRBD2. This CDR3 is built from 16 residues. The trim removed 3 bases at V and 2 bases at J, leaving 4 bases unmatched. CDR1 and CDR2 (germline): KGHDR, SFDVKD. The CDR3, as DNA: TGTGCCACCAGTGATGCTAGCGGGGGAACCACAGATACGCAGTATTTT. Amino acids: CATSDASGGTTDTQYF.

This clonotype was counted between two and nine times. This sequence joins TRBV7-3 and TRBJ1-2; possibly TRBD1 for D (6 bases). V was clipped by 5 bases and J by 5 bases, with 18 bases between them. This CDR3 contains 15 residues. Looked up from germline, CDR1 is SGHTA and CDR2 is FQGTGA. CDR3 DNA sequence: TGTGCCAGCAGCCCGGCCCCGGGACAAACATATGGCTACACCTTC. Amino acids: CASSPAPGQTYGYTF.

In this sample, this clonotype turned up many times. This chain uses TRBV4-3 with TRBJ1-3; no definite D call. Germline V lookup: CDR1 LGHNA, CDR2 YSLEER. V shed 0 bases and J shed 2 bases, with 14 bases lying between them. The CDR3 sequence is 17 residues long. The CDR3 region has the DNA TGCGCCAGCAGCCAAGATCTTTCACCGGGGACTGGAAACACCATATATTTT. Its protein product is CASSQDLSPGTGNTIYF.

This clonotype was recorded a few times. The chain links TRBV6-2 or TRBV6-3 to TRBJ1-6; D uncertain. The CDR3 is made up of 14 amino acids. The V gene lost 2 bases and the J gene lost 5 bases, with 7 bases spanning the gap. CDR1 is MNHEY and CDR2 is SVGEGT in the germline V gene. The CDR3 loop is CASSYLKNNSPLHF. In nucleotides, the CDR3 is TGTGCCAGCAGTTACCTCAAGAATAATTCACCCCTCCACTTT.

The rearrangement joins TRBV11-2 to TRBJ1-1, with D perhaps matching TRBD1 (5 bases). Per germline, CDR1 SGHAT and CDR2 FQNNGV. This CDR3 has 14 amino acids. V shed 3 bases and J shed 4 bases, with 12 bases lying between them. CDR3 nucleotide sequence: TGTGCCAGCAGCTTGGGGGATGGTGGCACTGAAGCTTTCTTT. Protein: CASSLGDGGTEAFF.

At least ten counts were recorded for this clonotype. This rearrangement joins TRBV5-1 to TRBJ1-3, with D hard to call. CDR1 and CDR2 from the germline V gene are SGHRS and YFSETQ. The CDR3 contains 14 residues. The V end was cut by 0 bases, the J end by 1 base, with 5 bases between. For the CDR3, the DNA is TGCGCCAGCAGCTTGGATACTTCTGGAAACACCATATATTTT. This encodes CASSLDTSGNTIYF.

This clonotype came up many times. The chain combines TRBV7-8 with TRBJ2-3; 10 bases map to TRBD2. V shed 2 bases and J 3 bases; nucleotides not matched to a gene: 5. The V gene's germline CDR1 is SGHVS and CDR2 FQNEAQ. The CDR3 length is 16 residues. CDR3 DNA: TGTGCCAGCAGCTTACTAGCGGGGGCCTTAACAGATACGCAGTATTTT. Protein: CASSLLAGALTDTQYF.

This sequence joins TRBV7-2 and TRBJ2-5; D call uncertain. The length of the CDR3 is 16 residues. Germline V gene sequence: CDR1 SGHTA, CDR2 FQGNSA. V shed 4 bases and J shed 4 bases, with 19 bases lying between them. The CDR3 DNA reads TGTGCCAGCAGCTACTCCCCGGCAGGCGATCTAGAGACCCAGTACTTC. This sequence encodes CASSYSPAGDLETQYF.

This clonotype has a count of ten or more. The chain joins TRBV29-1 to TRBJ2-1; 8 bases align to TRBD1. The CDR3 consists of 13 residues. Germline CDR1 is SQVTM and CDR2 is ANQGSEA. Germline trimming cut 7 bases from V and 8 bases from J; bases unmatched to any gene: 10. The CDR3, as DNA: TGCAGCGGTAAGACAGGGGCTAGAGATGAGCAGTTCTTC. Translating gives CSGKTGARDEQFF.